This is a list of T cell receptor beta chains from one sample in a study of cytomegalovirus exposure and HLA in healthy donors. Using immunoSEQ multiplex PCR, the repertoire was profiled, and TCRdb retains in-frame clones only, with some absent. The sample lists around 99,000 clones; roughly 80% were seen once. Sample: PBMCs. The receptors derive from a man younger than 40 in good health and CMV-seronegative. Each CDR3 is given with its conserved first and last residue. Fields, in order: V gene, clone size, J gene, D gene, CDR3 protein, CDR3 DNA. The D gene is left open where the match is weak. A row's size may be missing; if present it is once, few, many or a size class.

V: TRBV7-6; size: -; J: TRBJ2-7; D: TRBD2; CDR3: CASSNPGLVFHEQYF; DNA: TGTGCCAGCAGCAATCCGGGACTAGTTTTCCACGAGCAGTACTTC
V: TRBV10-1; size: -; J: TRBJ2-3; D: TRBD1; CDR3: CASSGDRGDTQYF; DNA: TGCGCCAGCAGTGGCGACAGGGGAGATACGCAGTATTTT
V: TRBV30; size: -; J: TRBJ2-1; D: -; CDR3: CAWSPPPPLSRNEQFF; DNA: TGTGCCTGGAGCCCTCCGCCACCCCTCTCGCGGAATGAGCAGTTCTTC
V: TRBV2; size: -; J: TRBJ2-5; D: TRBD2; CDR3: CASSDPTSGGYRETQYF; DNA: TGTGCCAGCAGCGACCCGACTAGCGGGGGGTATCGAGAGACCCAGTACTTC
V: TRBV7-2; size: few; J: TRBJ1-4; D: -; CDR3: CASSKDRRTNEKLFF; DNA: TGTGCCAGCAGCAAAGACAGGCGAACTAATGAAAAACTGTTTTTT
V: TRBV19; size: once; J: TRBJ2-7; D: -; CDR3: CASRDSSDYEQYF; DNA: TGTGCCAGTAGGGACAGCTCCGACTACGAGCAGTACTTC
V: TRBV11-2; size: -; J: TRBJ2-2; D: -; CDR3: CASSLATYGGELFF; DNA: TGTGCCAGCAGCTTAGCGACTTACGGCGGGGAGCTGTTTTTT
V: TRBV4-2; size: -; J: TRBJ2-7; D: TRBD1; CDR3: CASSQDGDRGIYEQYF; DNA: TGTGCCAGCAGCCAAGATGGAGACAGGGGAATCTACGAGCAGTACTTC
V: TRBV4-1; size: -; J: TRBJ2-7; D: TRBD2; CDR3: CASSQDAGGRWNEQYF; DNA: TGCGCCAGCAGCCAAGACGCGGGCGGGAGATGGAACGAGCAGTACTTC
V: TRBV5-1; size: -; J: TRBJ2-1; D: TRBD2; CDR3: CASSLESGGPNEQFF; DNA: TGCGCCAGCAGCTTGGAATCGGGGGGGCCCAATGAGCAGTTCTTC
V: TRBV15; size: -; J: TRBJ1-1; D: -; CDR3: CATGRTVNTEAFF; DNA: TGTGCCACCGGCCGGACAGTTAACACTGAAGCTTTCTTT
V: TRBV5-6; size: -; J: TRBJ2-2; D: TRBD2; CDR3: CASSLGLAGTGELFF; DNA: TGTGCCAGCAGCTTGGGACTAGCGGGGACCGGGGAGCTGTTTTTT
V: TRBV28; size: -; J: TRBJ2-5; D: -; CDR3: CASARRDSQETQYF; DNA: TGTGCCAGCGCCCGCCGGGACTCCCAAGAGACCCAGTACTTC
V: TRBV5-1; size: -; J: TRBJ2-5; D: -; CDR3: CASSGPDKGGETQYF; DNA: TGCGCCAGCAGCGGCCCGGACAAGGGCGGAGAGACCCAGTACTTC
V: TRBV4-1; size: -; J: TRBJ2-7; D: -; CDR3: CASSQVRFYEQYF; DNA: TGCGCCAGCAGCCAAGTTAGATTTTACGAGCAGTACTTC
V: TRBV27; size: medium-sized; J: TRBJ1-1; D: TRBD1; CDR3: CASSRGTGRATEAFF; DNA: TGTGCCAGCAGTAGGGGGACAGGGCGTGCCACTGAAGCTTTCTTT
V: TRBV27; size: -; J: TRBJ1-1; D: -; CDR3: CASSLRTGMTEAFF; DNA: TGTGCCAGCAGTTTAAGAACAGGGATGACTGAAGCTTTCTTT
V: TRBV28; size: -; J: TRBJ1-5; D: -; CDR3: CASSATENEPQHF; DNA: TGTGCCAGCAGCGCGACAGAGAACGAGCCCCAGCATTTT
V: TRBV6-5; size: -; J: TRBJ1-1; D: TRBD1; CDR3: CASRPEQGKVAFF; DNA: TGTGCCAGCAGACCCGAACAGGGGAAGGTGGCTTTCTTT
V: TRBV23-1; size: -; J: TRBJ1-1; D: -; CDR3: CASNPPRGTEAFF; DNA: TGCGCCAGCAATCCCCCCCGGGGCACTGAAGCTTTCTTT
V: TRBV5-4; size: -; J: TRBJ2-2; D: TRBD1; CDR3: CASRPAGTGTGELFF; DNA: TGTGCCAGCAGACCTGCCGGGACAGGGACCGGGGAGCTGTTTTTT
V: TRBV6-1; size: -; J: TRBJ1-3; D: -; CDR3: CASPGASGNTIYF; DNA: TGTGCCAGCCCAGGGGCTTCTGGAAACACCATATATTTT
V: TRBV30; size: once; J: TRBJ1-2; D: -; CDR3: CAWSAEGGDSGGYTF; DNA: TGTGCCTGGAGTGCTGAGGGGGGGGACTCCGGTGGCTACACCTTC
V: TRBV5-4; size: few; J: TRBJ2-3; D: TRBD2; CDR3: CASRLGAGDTDTQYF; DNA: TGTGCCAGCAGACTTGGAGCGGGGGACACAGATACGCAGTATTTT
V: TRBV29-1; size: few; J: TRBJ2-1; D: TRBD1; CDR3: CSVERDRVPEQFF; DNA: TGCAGCGTTGAACGGGACAGGGTTCCTGAGCAGTTCTTC
V: TRBV5-4; size: -; J: TRBJ1-2; D: TRBD1; CDR3: CASSFQGVNYGYTF; DNA: TGTGCCAGCAGCTTCCAGGGGGTCAACTATGGCTACACCTTC
V: TRBV29-1; size: -; J: TRBJ2-5; D: TRBD1; CDR3: CSVELGQQQETQYF; DNA: TGCAGCGTTGAATTGGGACAGCAACAAGAGACCCAGTACTTC
V: TRBV7-9; size: once; J: TRBJ2-2; D: -; CDR3: CASSLGQNTGELFF; DNA: TGTGCCAGCAGCTTAGGACAGAACACCGGGGAGCTGTTTTTT
V: TRBV7-9; size: -; J: TRBJ2-5; D: -; CDR3: CASSLRSGQETQYF; DNA: TGTGCCAGCAGCTTAAGGTCGGGTCAAGAGACCCAGTACTTC
V: TRBV6-1; size: once; J: TRBJ2-7; D: -; CDR3: CASSEAHGRPYEQYF; DNA: TGTGCCAGCAGTGAAGCGCATGGGAGGCCCTACGAGCAGTACTTC
V: TRBV7-9; size: -; J: TRBJ1-1; D: -; CDR3: CASSLGRRSGTEAFF; DNA: TGTGCCAGCAGCTTAGGGAGGAGATCGGGGACTGAAGCTTTCTTT
V: TRBV6-5; size: -; J: TRBJ2-7; D: -; CDR3: CASSPLRTAYEQYF; DNA: TGTGCCAGCAGTCCTCTGCGGACAGCCTACGAGCAGTACTTC
V: TRBV10-1; size: -; J: TRBJ2-7; D: -; CDR3: CASSDTGPYEQYF; DNA: TGCGCCAGCAGTGATACAGGGCCCTACGAGCAGTACTTC
V: TRBV11-2; size: -; J: TRBJ2-7; D: -; CDR3: CASSIIPGLHEQYF; DNA: TGTGCCAGCAGCATAATCCCAGGACTGCACGAGCAGTACTTC
V: TRBV2; size: -; J: TRBJ2-3; D: TRBD2; CDR3: CASSPTSGADTQYF; DNA: TGTGCCAGCAGCCCAACTAGCGGGGCAGATACGCAGTATTTT
V: TRBV11-2; size: -; J: TRBJ2-5; D: -; CDR3: CASSLEGAGVYF; DNA: TGTGCCAGCAGCTTAGAAGGGGCAGGGGTGTACTTC
V: TRBV2; size: -; J: TRBJ2-3; D: TRBD1; CDR3: CASSGIDRGTDTQYF; DNA: TGTGCCAGCAGTGGGATCGACAGGGGCACAGATACGCAGTATTTT
V: TRBV5-6; size: -; J: TRBJ2-7; D: -; CDR3: CASSLRGSYEQYF; DNA: TGTGCCAGCAGCCTGAGGGGGTCCTACGAGCAGTACTTC
V: TRBV6-1; size: few; J: TRBJ1-1; D: -; CDR3: CASREGMNTEAFF; DNA: TGTGCCAGCAGGGAGGGGATGAACACTGAAGCTTTCTTT
V: TRBV19; size: -; J: TRBJ1-1; D: TRBD1; CDR3: CASSIDLGQLNTEAFF; DNA: TGTGCCAGTAGTATAGATTTGGGACAGCTGAACACTGAAGCTTTCTTT